This T cell receptor (beta chain) was documented in a study of T cell changes during pregnancy in multiple sclerosis (dated by TCRdb to between 2019 and 2020). For the wider study: In women with multiple sclerosis, the researchers looked at how the T cell repertoire shifted as pregnancy progressed.

Libraries were made using the immunoSEQ multiplex PCR assay. The table was pulled from immuneACCESS by TCRdb, which kept in-frame rearrangements only. Such tables lose some clones; where checked, under half of the loss comes from unresolved V genes, and the rest has no known cause. Across this sample there are approximately 53,000 clones, with about nine tenths seen only once. Of the sample, roughly 0.61% falls within the top ten clones. The trim is 6 bases for V and 3 bases for J, with a gap of 9 bases between the germline ends. CDR1 MDHEN and CDR2 SYDVKM are derived from the germline V gene. Taken from cysteine to phenylalanine, the CDR3 has 12 residues. Just CDR3 DNA is preserved here, 36 bases in frame from base 1. On this clone: Its binding antigen is unknown. The record has no base qualities; no much larger clone is one base away.

The sequence came from a female donor in good health, enrolled as a control in a pregnancy study. The sequence is built from TRBV28 and TRBJ2-7; the D region possibly corresponds to TRBD1 (5 bases align). The material was CD4+ T cells from peripheral blood mononuclear cells, obtained after pregnancy. The DNA is as follows: TGTGCCAGCAGCCTTGACAGCTACGAGCAGTACTTC. This codes for CASSLDSYEQYF.